The 27 T cell receptor beta chains below come from one sample, sequenced in a study of molecular identifiers for immune sequencing clone quantification. From the PCR reads, TCRdb called clonotypes with MiXCR, one entry per CDR3 protein. This table has just under 650,000 distinct CDR3 sequences, just under 20% appearing once. The sample taken for sequencing was naive CD8+ T cells from blood, with Jurkat cell RNA spiked in. The sample's subset: FACS-sorted CD8+CD4-CCR7+CD45RA+ naive T cells. The receptor source for this set is a human donor in good health. Some libraries in this study had Jurkat cell RNA spiked in.

This clonotype was observed at least ten times. V and J are TRBV20-1 and TRBJ2-2; no reliable D call. The V gene's germline CDR1 is DFQATT and CDR2 SNEGSKA (reference sequence). With 4 bases removed from V and 1 base from J, the gap between germline ends came to 7 bases. CDR3 length: 13 residues. CDR3 sequence reads: CSAKTQNTGELFF. The CDR3 DNA reads as TGCAGTGCTAAGACGCAGAACACCGGGGAGCTGTTTTTT.

Concerning this clonotype: This sequence may be a read error, since a much larger clone differs from it by one base. The chain employs TRBV6-2 or TRBV6-3 and TRBJ2-3; D uncertain. The CDR3 has 15 residues. Trimming cost V 2 bases and J 1 base, with 10 bases left between them. Germline V gene sequence: CDR1 MNHEY, CDR2 SVGEGT. CDR3: CASSYEAAGTDTQYF. DNA for the CDR3: TGTGCCAGCAGTTACGAAGCTGCTGGCACAGATACGCAGTATTTT.

The V gene is TRBV20-1, the J gene TRBJ2-3; D is perhaps TRBD1 or TRBD2 (6 bases each). There are 16 residues in the CDR3. The germline V gene encodes CDR1 DFQATT and CDR2 SNEGSKA (reference sequence). The V and J ends lost 2 bases and 1 base respectively, with 16 bases between them. CDR3 residues: CSARPQGWGGTDTQYF. Here the CDR3 DNA reads TGCAGTGCTAGACCTCAGGGGTGGGGGGGCACAGATACGCAGTATTTT.

The table lists this clonotype with many counts. The chain is built from TRBV2 and TRBJ2-4; 12 bases align to TRBD1. This CDR3 contains 19 residues. The junction had 12 bases not matched to a gene; V was cut back by 6 bases and J by 0 bases. CDR1 and CDR2 from the germline V gene are SNHLY and FYNNEI. The CDR3 DNA follows: TGTGCCAGCAGCCCTTCCCCCGGGACAGGGGGCTTAGCCAAAAACATTCAGTACTTC. Translated: CASSPSPGTGGLAKNIQYF.

This clonotype was counted many times. The chain uses TRBV4-3 and TRBJ1-1; D uncertain. Germline lookup yields CDR1 LGHNA and CDR2 YSLEER. This CDR3 is 15 amino acids long. V gave up 1 base and J gave up 1 base, with 10 bases separating them. The CDR3 protein is CASSQAVMGNTEAFF. CDR3 nucleotide sequence: TGCGCCAGCAGCCAAGCCGTTATGGGGAACACTGAAGCTTTCTTT.

The V and J genes are TRBV12-3 or TRBV12-4 and TRBJ2-2; perhaps TRBD2 as D (6 bases). The CDR3 runs 15 residues. The V end lost 8 bases, the J end lost 4 bases, and 17 bases lay between the germline ends. CDR3 nucleotide sequence: TGTGCCAGCCCTCGGCGGGGCTCTATCACCGGGGAGCTGTTTTTT. Translating it yields CASPRRGSITGELFF.

Concerning this clonotype itself: A much larger clone lies a single base off, so this may be a read error. CDR3 bases: TGCGCCAGCAGCCAAACCGGACATGGTTCCAATCAGCCCCAGCATTTT. The encoded protein is CASSQTGHGSNQPQHF. The genes are TRBV4-1 and TRBJ1-5; D possibly corresponds to TRBD1 (5 bases). Germline V gene data show CDR1 as MGHRA and CDR2 as YSYEKL. The length of the CDR3 is 16 residues. Trimming left V 2 bases short and J 3 bases short, with 14 bases between.

With respect to this clonotype: At one end the junction does not follow the germline gene, possibly because of a read error. This rearrangement joins TRBV27 to TRBJ2-2, with TRBD1 identical over 7 bases. Per germline, CDR1 MNHEY and CDR2 SMNVEV (reference sequence). The CDR3 runs to 14 residues. The CDR3 DNA reads TGTGCCAGCAGTGGGGACAGTGGCACCTGGGAGCTGTTTTTT. It is translated as CASSGDSGTWELFF.

As for this clonotype: Likely a read error: the CDR3 ends without its conserved phenylalanine or tryptophan. The chain is built from TRBV5-1 and TRBJ1-1; 7 nucleotides align to TRBD1. The CDR3 extends over 13 amino acids. Looked up from germline, CDR1 is SGHRS and CDR2 is YFSETQ. Trimming took 5 bases from V and 2 from J; bases not matched to a gene: 3. The CDR3 DNA sequence: TGCGCCAGCAGAGGGACAGAAAACACTGAAGCTTTCCTT. This sequence encodes CASRGTENTEAFL.

This clonotype was counted many times. The chain is built from TRBV4-2 and TRBJ2-7, with 13 bases that match TRBD2. Per the germline V gene, CDR1 is LGHNA and CDR2 is YNFKEQ. The V and J ends lost 6 bases and 6 bases, in that order; junction bases with no gene match: 11. This CDR3 is built from 16 residues. DNA of the CDR3: TGTGCCAGCAGGCGAACCGGGACTAGCGGGATTGGCGAGCAGTACTTC. As protein: CASRRTGTSGIGEQYF.

The chain is built from TRBV5-1 and TRBJ2-3; 8 bases line up with TRBD1. Losses at the gene ends were 4 bases for V and 6 bases for J; bases not matched to a gene: 4. CDR1 SGHRS and CDR2 YFSETQ come from the germline V gene. This CDR3 region has 13 residues. The DNA for the CDR3 is TGCGCCAGCAGCGGGGACAGGTCTGATACGCAGTATTTT. Encoded protein: CASSGDRSDTQYF.

The CDR3 sequence is CASSSPDGSTGGYGYTF. CDR3 nucleotide sequence: TGTGCCAGCAGCTCACCTGATGGTAGCACGGGGGGCTATGGCTACACCTTC. The chain is built from TRBV11-2 and TRBJ1-2; tentative D call: TRBD1 (5 bases). The CDR3 consists of 17 residues. Germline-derived CDR1 and CDR2 are SGHAT and FQNNGV. Trimming stripped 4 bases from V and 4 bases from J, with 22 bases between.

The sample holds many counts of this clonotype. The V and J genes are TRBV7-2 and TRBJ2-3; 9 bases line up with TRBD2. V lost 1 base to trimming and J lost 0 bases; unmatched junction nucleotides: 2. From germline, CDR1 is SGHTA and CDR2 FQGNSA. The CDR3 loop spans 16 amino acids. CDR3 sequence reads: CASSLVLAGSTDTQYF. The CDR3 DNA sequence: TGTGCCAGCAGCTTAGTTCTAGCGGGAAGCACAGATACGCAGTATTTT. The full variable domain, in which reference TRBV7-2 and TRBJ2-3 provide the parts outside the CDR3, is GAGVSQSPSNKVTEKGKDVELRCDPISGHTALYWYRQSLGQGLEFLIYFQGNSAPDKSGLPSDRFSAERTGGSVSTLTIQRTQQEDSAVYLCASSLVLAGSTDTQYFGPGTRLTVL.

The rearrangement links TRBV2 to TRBJ2-7, with TRBD2 matching 8 bases. CDR3 size: 14 residues. From germline, CDR1 is SNHLY and CDR2 FYNNEI. V was pared by 3 bases and J by 2 bases, with 3 bases of the junction left unmatched. The CDR3 reads CASSDTSGPYEQYF. Here the CDR3 DNA reads TGTGCCAGCAGTGACACTAGCGGCCCCTACGAGCAGTACTTC.

As to this clonotype: This may arise from a read error, as a much more abundant clone is one base away. The CDR3 protein is CVSSLGRGNTIYF. CDR3 sequence (DNA): TGTGTCAGCAGCTTAGGCAGGGGAAACACCATATATTTT. The rearrangement links TRBV7-6 to TRBJ1-3, with D unclear. The CDR3 covers 13 residues. CDR1 SGHVS and CDR2 FNYEAQ come from the germline V gene.

This clonotype has a count of ten or more. The chain combines TRBV4-1 with TRBJ2-7, with 8 bases matching TRBD2. The V gene's germline CDR1 is MGHRA and CDR2 YSYEKL. V was pared by 0 bases and J by 0 bases, with 10 bases of the junction left unmatched. CDR3 length equals 18 residues. CDR3 coding DNA: TGCGCCAGCAGCCAAGAGGGAAGCGGGGGCCCTAGCTCCTACGAGCAGTACTTC. Its protein is CASSQEGSGGPSSYEQYF.

A note on this clonotype: One end of the junction fails to match germline, which may point to a read error. This chain links TRBV27 with TRBJ2-3; 10 bases are a match to TRBD2. The CDR3 has 16 residues. Germline lookup yields CDR1 MNHEY and CDR2 SMNVEV (reference sequence). The CDR3 loop reads CASSLLAGGPTGTQYF. The DNA for the CDR3 is TGTGCCAGCAGTTTATTAGCGGGGGGACCCACAGGTACGCAGTATTTT.

The genes are TRBV19 and TRBJ2-3; no definite D call. V was trimmed by 9 bases and J by 4 bases, leaving 8 bases between them. In germline, CDR1 is LNHDA, CDR2 SQIVND (reference sequence). The CDR3 length is 11 residues. The DNA for the CDR3 is TGTGCCAGCCAGAGCGCAGATACGCAGTATTTT. Amino acids: CASQSADTQYF.

This clonotype came up many times. The chain is built from TRBV12-3 or TRBV12-4 and TRBJ1-2; D is ambiguous. V lost 5 bases, J lost 2 bases, and 9 bases lay in between. The CDR3 has 13 residues. CDR3 bases: TGTGCCAGCAGTCTAATAGCAAACTATGGCTACACCTTC. Residues: CASSLIANYGYTF.

Concerning this clonotype: A much more abundant neighbour one base away suggests this may be a read error. The chain couples TRBV7-9 to TRBJ1-6; 9 bases align to TRBD1. J gave up 9 bases and V 5 bases, and 5 bases lay outside the gene matches. The CDR3 sequence is 14 residues long. Looked up from germline, CDR1 is SEHNR and CDR2 is FQNEAQ (reference sequence). The CDR3 region is CASSAGQGSSPLHF. DNA for the CDR3: TGTGCCAGCAGCGCGGGACAGGGAAGTTCACCCCTCCACTTT. The whole variable domain, filled in from reference TRBV7-9 and TRBJ1-6, reads DTGVSQNPRHKITKRGQNVTFRCDPISEHNRLYWYRQTLGQGPEFLTYFQNEAQLEKSRLLSDRFSAERPKGSFSTLEIQRTEQGDSAMYLCASSAGQGSSPLHFGNGTRLTVT.

The chain combines TRBV19 with TRBJ2-7; tentatively, D is TRBD1 or TRBD2 (5 bases each). Trimming shortened V by 4 bases and J by 6 bases, and 10 bases separated the two germline ends. The CDR3 extends over 12 amino acids. The V gene's germline CDR1 is LNHDA and CDR2 SQIVND (reference sequence). CDR3 loop: CASSTGTTEQYF. For the CDR3, the DNA is TGTGCCAGTAGTACTGGGACGACCGAGCAGTACTTC.

At least ten counts were recorded for this clonotype. The V call is TRBV6-6, the J call TRBJ2-1; D is perhaps TRBD1 (6 bases). Germline V lookup: CDR1 MNHNY, CDR2 SVGAGI (reference sequence). The CDR3 sequence is 15 residues long. V lost 5 bases to trimming and J lost 8 bases, with 19 bases between them. The CDR3 nucleotides read TGTGCCAGCAGTGTACTAGGGGGACGTTTCGATGAGCAGTTCTTC. Its protein is CASSVLGGRFDEQFF.

This clonotype was detected only a few times. The chain has TRBV10-1 and TRBJ2-3, with unresolved D. In germline, CDR1 is WNHNN, CDR2 SYGVQD (reference sequence). The CDR3 runs 14 residues. The ends were cut back, 3 bases at V and 4 bases at J, with 11 bases in the middle. As DNA, the CDR3 is TGCGCCAGCAGTGACCAATCTGGGGCAGATACGCAGTATTTT. It is translated as CASSDQSGADTQYF.

A remark on this clonotype: Just one base apart from a much larger clone, this may be a read error. The chain combines TRBV20-1 with TRBJ2-5, with D perhaps assigned TRBD1 or TRBD2 (6 bases each). The CDR3 is 11 residues long. Looked up from germline, CDR1 is DFQATT and CDR2 is SNEGSKA (reference sequence). The V and J ends lost 7 bases and 7 bases respectively, with 13 bases between them. This CDR3 is CSGGGRGTQYF. The CDR3 bases are TGCAGTGGAGGGGGGCGAGGGACCCAGTACTTC.

The table lists this clonotype with many counts. The chain carries TRBV7-9 and TRBJ2-5; possibly TRBD1 for D (6 bases). V dropped 5 bases and J dropped 2 bases, with 12 bases sitting between them. Germline V gives CDR1 SEHNR, CDR2 FQNEAQ (reference sequence). The CDR3 extends over 14 amino acids. The CDR3 region has the DNA TGTGCCAGCAGCCCGTGGACAGTTCAAGAGACCCAGTACTTC. Its translation: CASSPWTVQETQYF. Full variable domain (remainder filled in from reference TRBV7-9 and TRBJ2-5): DTGVSQNPRHKITKRGQNVTFRCDPISEHNRLYWYRQTLGQGPEFLTYFQNEAQLEKSRLLSDRFSAERPKGSFSTLEIQRTEQGDSAMYLCASSPWTVQETQYFGPGTRLLVL.

The chain's CDR3 is CASNFGQTYEQYF. CDR3 bases: TGTGCCAGCAATTTTGGACAAACCTACGAGCAGTACTTC. V and J are TRBV28 and TRBJ2-7; D possibly corresponds to TRBD1 (5 bases). Per germline, CDR1 MDHEN and CDR2 SYDVKM. V lost 7 bases and J 2 bases, leaving 12 bases between the germline ends. The CDR3 spans 13 residues.

This rearrangement joins TRBV7-6 to TRBJ1-1; a possible D gene is TRBD1 (6 bases). The CDR3 sequence is 13 residues long. Trimming took 8 bases from V and 2 from J, leaving 12 bases between them. Germline V gene data show CDR1 as SGHVS and CDR2 as FNYEAQ. The CDR3 spells CASRTGYNTEAFF. The CDR3 nucleotides read TGTGCCAGCCGAACAGGGTACAACACTGAAGCTTTCTTT.